This T cell receptor beta chain was sequenced during a study of blood T cells in healthy people across ages. A second about 7 to 12 cycle PCR used barcoded and J-beta primers. Every individual sample yielded 2.5 million or more paired-end reads (each containing CDR3). TCRdb independently ran MiXCR on the 5' RACE reads; one entry per CDR3 protein. The sample lists about 670,000 distinct CDR3 sequences; roughly half were seen once. Study-wide results and caveats: More naive CD4+ cells and higher diversity marked long-lived donors relative to aged donors.

A note on this clonotype: Its matching antigen is unknown.

This clonotype originated in a woman older than 75 in good health. What was sequenced was blood.

CDR3 DNA sequence: TGTGCTAGTGGTTTGGACCGAAATGAAAAACTGTTTTTT. Protein product: CASGLDRNEKLFF. The chain recombines TRBV12-5 with TRBJ1-4; D gene unclear. The CDR3 runs 13 residues. V was clipped by 1 base and J by 5 bases, with 5 bases between them. Germline CDR1 and CDR2: LGHNT and FRNRAP.